Following are 6 T cell receptor beta chains from one sample sequenced in a study of CD8 T cells in ankylosing spondylitis. MiXCR was run by TCRdb on the 5' RACE reads, yielding one entry per CDR3 protein. Altogether around 150,000 distinct CDR3 sequences are present, under 45% being singletons, with the ten largest covering roughly 15%. The sample was synovial fluid, either unsorted or a sorted T cell fraction (not recorded which). These receptors were collected from a male donor with ankylosing spondylitis.

The V call is TRBV30, the J call TRBJ1-1, with TRBD1 as a possible D gene (5 bases). Trimming removed 4 bases at V and 1 base at J, with 16 bases between. There are 15 residues in the CDR3. Germline CDR1 is GTSNPN and CDR2 is SVGIG (reference sequence). The CDR3 bases are TGTGCCTGGACAGGGATCGGATTGAGGAACACTGAAGCTTTCTTT. It encodes CAWTGIGLRNTEAFF. Using reference TRBV30 and TRBJ1-1 for the parts outside the CDR3, the full variable domain is SQTIHQWPATLVQPVGSPLSLECTVEGTSNPNLYWYRQAAGRGLQLLFYSVGIGQISSEVPQNLSASRPQDRQFILSSKKLLLSDSGFYLCAWTGIGLRNTEAFFGQGTRLTVV.

V gene TRBV3-1 combines with J gene TRBJ1-1; possible D gene TRBD1, 5 bases. V was trimmed by 0 bases and J by 0 bases, leaving 17 bases between them. Per the germline V gene, CDR1 is LGHDT and CDR2 is YNNKEL (reference sequence). The CDR3 length is 18 residues. CDR3 nucleotides: TGTGCCAGCAGCCAAGATTTAATAGGGGAACTTATGAACACTGAAGCTTTCTTT. It translates to CASSQDLIGELMNTEAFF.

This chain joins TRBV12-3 or TRBV12-4 and TRBJ1-1, with D possibly TRBD1 on 6 matching bases. Trimming left V 8 bases short and J 5 bases short, with 27 bases between. This CDR3 region has 17 residues. CDR3 DNA sequence: TGTGCCAGCGCTCAAGGGGGGGCCACCCCGGGGAGGACTGAAGCTTTCTTT. Amino acids: CASAQGGATPGRTEAFF.

V gene TRBV4-2 combines with J gene TRBJ2-1; D not resolved. Germline V CDR1 and CDR2: LGHNA, YNFKEQ. Between the trimmed V and J ends, which lost 1 base and 0 bases, there was a span of 13 bases. This CDR3 has 17 amino acids. DNA for the CDR3: TGTGCCAGCAGCCAAGGGGTGCCCGCGAGCTCCTACAATGAGCAGTTCTTC. Protein: CASSQGVPASSYNEQFF.

This clonotype showed up just a few times. Here the CDR3 reads CASSQGGGAADTQYF. The DNA for the CDR3 is TGTGCCAGCAGCCAAGGAGGGGGGGCAGCGGATACGCAGTATTTT. V and J are TRBV4-2 and TRBJ2-3; D is perhaps TRBD2 (7 bases). The CDR3 is 15 amino acids. V lost 1 base to trimming and J lost 6 bases, with 14 bases between them. Germline lookup yields CDR1 LGHNA and CDR2 YNFKEQ.

V is TRBV7-6 and J is TRBJ2-3, with 12 positions matching TRBD2. Germline lookup yields CDR1 SGHVS and CDR2 FNYEAQ. The ends lost 4 bases at V and 5 bases at J; junction bases unmatched: 4. The CDR3 covers 15 residues. Written as DNA, the CDR3 is TGTGCCAGCAGCTCTAGCGGGGGGGCTAGAGATACGCAGTATTTT. Translating it yields CASSSSGGARDTQYF. The full variable domain, in which reference TRBV7-6 and TRBJ2-3 provide the parts outside the CDR3, is GAGVSQSPRYKVTKRGQDVALRCDPISGHVSLYWYRQALGQGPEFLTYFNYEAQQDKSGLPNDRFSAERPEGSISTLTIQRTEQRDSAMYRCASSSSGGARDTQYFGPGTRLTVL.